The T cell receptor beta chain described here comes from a study of T-cell reconstitution after alpha-beta-depleted transplantation in children. At least ten counts were recorded for this clonotype. During its preparation, the TCRbeta library received unique molecular identifiers. TCRdb passed the PCR reads through MiXCR, listing each CDR3 protein once. The sample has more than 150,000 distinct CDR3 sequences; about 14% are singletons. The CDR3 has 14 amino acids. Germline V gene data show CDR1 as SEHNR and CDR2 as FQNEAQ (reference sequence). Trimming cost V 2 bases and J 7 bases, with 15 bases left between them.

The sequencing used PBMCs from the stem cell graft donor, collected from the stem cell graft. This receptor was taken from a human donor who donated a stem cell graft to a child with acute lymphoblastic leukemia. This chain uses TRBV7-9 with TRBJ2-7; D is undetermined. The CDR3 here is CASSLTGSFSEQYF. The CDR3, as DNA: TGTGCCAGCAGCTTAACGGGCAGCTTCTCGGAGCAGTACTTC.